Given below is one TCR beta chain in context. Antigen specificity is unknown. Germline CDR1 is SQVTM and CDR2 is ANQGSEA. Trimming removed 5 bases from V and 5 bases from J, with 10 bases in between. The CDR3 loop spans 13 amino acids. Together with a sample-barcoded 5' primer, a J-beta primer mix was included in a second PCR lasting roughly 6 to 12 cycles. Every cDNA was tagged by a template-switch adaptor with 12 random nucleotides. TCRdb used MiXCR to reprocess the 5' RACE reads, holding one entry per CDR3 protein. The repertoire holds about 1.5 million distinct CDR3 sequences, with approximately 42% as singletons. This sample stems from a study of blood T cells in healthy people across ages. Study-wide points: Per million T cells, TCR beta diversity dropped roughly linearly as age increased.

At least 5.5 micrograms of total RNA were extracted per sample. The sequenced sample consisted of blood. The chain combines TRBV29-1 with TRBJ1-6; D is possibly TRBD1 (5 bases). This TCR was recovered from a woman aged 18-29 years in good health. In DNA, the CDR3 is TGCAGCGTTCTACAGGATAATAATTCACCCCTCCACTTT. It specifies CSVLQDNNSPLHF. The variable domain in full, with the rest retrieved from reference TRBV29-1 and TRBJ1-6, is SAVISQKPSRDICQRGTSLTIQCQVDSQVTMMFWYRQQPGQSLTLIATANQGSEATYESGFVIDKFPISRPNLTFSTLTVSNMSPEDSSIYLCSVLQDNNSPLHFGNGTRLTVT.